This entry lists 17 T cell receptor beta chains sequenced from one sample in a study of CD8+ T cells in alopecia areata. Reverse transcribed after extraction, RNA yielded cDNA as the sequencing template. Sequencing used immunoSEQ multiplex PCR; TCRdb keeps in-frame clones, though not all of them. The sample lists about 140,000 clones; approximately 90% were seen once. Treatment described: oral pan-JAK inhibitor, 5-10 mg twice daily. Specimen: CD8+ T cells sorted from blood, collected at week 4, from a patient treated with tofacitinib. The source of these receptors is a human donor with alopecia areata.

The chain joins TRBV6-1 to TRBJ1-1; D gene uncertain. The germline gives CDR1 MNHNS, CDR2 SASEGT. The CDR3 consists of 15 residues. Deletions cut 4 bases from V and 1 base from J, with 13 bases between. Here the CDR3 DNA reads TGTGCCAGCAGTGCTACTCCTATACCGAACACTGAAGCTTTCTTT. It encodes CASSATPIPNTEAFF.

The rearrangement links TRBV9 to TRBJ2-1; 10 nucleotides match TRBD2. This CDR3 spans 15 amino acids. The J segment lost 7 bases and the V segment lost 4 bases, leaving 8 bases of the junction unmatched. Germline assignment: CDR1 SGDLS and CDR2 YYNGEE. CDR3 region: CASSPSGGVWNEQFF. Written as DNA, the CDR3 is TGTGCCAGCAGCCCCAGCGGGGGGGTTTGGAATGAGCAGTTCTTC.

V is TRBV7-8 and J is TRBJ2-5; TRBD2 is a possible D gene (7 bases). V lost 5 bases, J lost 5 bases, and 21 bases lay in between. CDR3 length equals 16 residues. The germline V gene has CDR1 SGHVS and CDR2 FQNEAQ. CDR3 sequence: CASSPREGGGTETQYF. CDR3 sequence (DNA): TGTGCCAGCAGCCCACGTGAGGGGGGAGGGACGGAGACCCAGTACTTC.

This clone was counted once. V is TRBV14 and J is TRBJ2-7; 12 bases line up with TRBD2. V trimming: 4 bases; J trimming: 4 bases; junction bases outside the gene matches: 2. This CDR3 has 14 residues. Per the germline V gene, CDR1 is SGHDN and CDR2 is FVKESK. As DNA, the CDR3 is TGTGCCAGCAGCCTGACTAGCGGGAGTTACGAGCAGTACTTC. Protein: CASSLTSGSYEQYF.

This clone was seen only once. The gene calls are TRBV19 and TRBJ2-1; D unclear. The V and J ends lost 8 bases and 8 bases respectively, with 10 bases between them. The germline gives CDR1 LNHDA, CDR2 SQIVND (reference sequence). CDR3 length: 11 residues. The CDR3 DNA follows: TGTGCCAGTTTGACTCAGGATGAGCAGTTCTTC. Encoded protein: CASLTQDEQFF.

The rearrangement joins TRBV30 to TRBJ2-3; a possible D gene is TRBD2 (5 bases). With 2 bases removed from V and 3 bases from J, the gap between germline ends came to 15 bases. Per germline, CDR1 GTSNPN and CDR2 SVGIG (reference sequence). The CDR3 spans 15 residues. CDR3 in DNA: TGTGCCTGGAGTACACTAGTTACCGGGACAGATACGCAGTATTTT. Protein sequence: CAWSTLVTGTDTQYF.

The CDR3 spells CASSQTRLAVLDEQFF. The CDR3 DNA reads as TGCGCCAGCAGTCAAACTAGACTAGCGGTTTTGGATGAGCAGTTCTTC. The chain uses TRBV23-1 and TRBJ2-1; 9 nucleotides align to TRBD2. TRBV23-1 is filed as an ORF, its function uncertain. CDR3 length equals 16 residues. J gave up 8 bases and V 2 bases, and 10 bases lay outside the gene matches.

The chain joins TRBV29-1 to TRBJ1-1, with D hard to call. The CDR3 loop spans 11 amino acids. Trimming removed 2 bases from V and 6 bases from J, with 7 bases in between. Per the germline V gene, CDR1 is SQVTM and CDR2 is ANQGSEA. CDR3 nucleotides: TGCAGCGTTGAAAGGGCAGCTGAAGCTTTCTTT. Protein product: CSVERAAEAFF.

The chain uses TRBV7-3 and TRBJ1-1; D unresolved. Trimming took off 1 base at V and 3 bases at J, with 18 bases between the two ends. The germline gives CDR1 SGHTA, CDR2 FQGTGA. The CDR3 covers 17 residues. Here the CDR3 reads CASSLRGTGSMDTEAFF. The CDR3 DNA is TGTGCCAGCAGCTTAAGGGGTACTGGGAGTATGGACACTGAAGCTTTCTTT.

The chain employs TRBV6-6 and TRBJ2-3; D not resolved. Germline V gene lookup returns CDR1 MNHNY and CDR2 SVGAGI (reference sequence). The V end lost 7 bases, the J end lost 6 bases, and 20 bases lay between the germline ends. The CDR3 has 15 residues. CDR3 amino acids: CASTWTRLGSDTQYF. DNA of the CDR3: TGTGCCAGCACCTGGACCCGCCTAGGGTCCGATACGCAGTATTTT.

The chain carries TRBV7-9 and TRBJ2-7; TRBD1 or TRBD2 may be the D gene (5 bases each). With 7 bases removed from V and 1 base from J, the gap between germline ends came to 14 bases. Germline loops: CDR1 SEHNR, CDR2 FQNEAQ (reference sequence). The CDR3 runs to 14 residues. The CDR3: CASTSGGSSYEQYF. CDR3 DNA sequence: TGTGCCAGCACCTCTGGGGGTTCTTCCTACGAGCAGTACTTC.

This rearrangement joins TRBV11-2 to TRBJ2-3; D is unresolved. V was shortened by 4 bases and J by 3 bases, with 8 bases between the two germline ends. Germline CDR1 reads SGHAT; CDR2 reads FQNNGV. The CDR3 is 13 amino acids. The CDR3 protein is CASSSQLTDTQYF. DNA for the CDR3: TGTGCCAGCAGCTCGCAACTGACAGATACGCAGTATTTT.

The rearrangement uses TRBV27 and TRBJ2-1, with 10 nucleotides matching TRBD2. Germline values: CDR1 MNHEY, CDR2 SMNVEV (reference sequence). The CDR3 runs 16 residues. V was pared by 3 bases and J by 9 bases, with 11 bases of the junction left unmatched. The CDR3 loop reads CASSLVGSSGSTEQFF. DNA for the CDR3: TGTGCCAGCAGTTTGGTTGGTTCTAGCGGGAGTACTGAGCAGTTCTTC.

The table lists this clone with a few counts. CDR3 bases: TGTGCCAGTAGTATCGCCCCTTCATGGGAGCAGTACTTC. Translation: CASSIAPSWEQYF. V and J are TRBV19 and TRBJ2-7; no reliable D call. The germline V gene encodes CDR1 LNHDA and CDR2 SQIVND (reference sequence). This CDR3 spans 13 amino acids. V was pared by 3 bases and J by 7 bases, with 13 bases between.

This chain uses TRBV7-8 with TRBJ2-3; 8 bases are shared with TRBD1. V dropped 5 bases and J dropped 3; count of bases not matched to a gene: 7. This CDR3 has 15 residues. Per the germline V gene, CDR1 is SGHVS and CDR2 is FQNEAQ. The DNA of the CDR3 is TGTGCCAGCAGCCTCCGGACAGGGAGTACAGATACGCAGTATTTT. Its protein product is CASSLRTGSTDTQYF.

This clone showed up just a few times. V is TRBV6-5 and J is TRBJ2-3, with D perhaps matching TRBD2 (6 bases). Germline V gives CDR1 MNHEY, CDR2 SVGAGI. There are 15 residues in the CDR3. Trimming shortened V by 0 bases and J by 2 bases, and 9 bases separated the two germline ends. The CDR3 DNA is TGTGCCAGCAGTTACTCGACGGGGGACACAGATACGCAGTATTTT. Translated: CASSYSTGDTDTQYF.

This chain joins TRBV7-6 and TRBJ2-7; no firm D call. V lost 5 bases to trimming and J lost 0 bases, with 8 bases between them. Germline CDR1 SGHVS, CDR2 FNYEAQ. The CDR3 totals 13 residues. CDR3 region: CASSPDTSYEQYF. CDR3 DNA: TGTGCCAGCAGCCCCGACACCTCCTACGAGCAGTACTTC.